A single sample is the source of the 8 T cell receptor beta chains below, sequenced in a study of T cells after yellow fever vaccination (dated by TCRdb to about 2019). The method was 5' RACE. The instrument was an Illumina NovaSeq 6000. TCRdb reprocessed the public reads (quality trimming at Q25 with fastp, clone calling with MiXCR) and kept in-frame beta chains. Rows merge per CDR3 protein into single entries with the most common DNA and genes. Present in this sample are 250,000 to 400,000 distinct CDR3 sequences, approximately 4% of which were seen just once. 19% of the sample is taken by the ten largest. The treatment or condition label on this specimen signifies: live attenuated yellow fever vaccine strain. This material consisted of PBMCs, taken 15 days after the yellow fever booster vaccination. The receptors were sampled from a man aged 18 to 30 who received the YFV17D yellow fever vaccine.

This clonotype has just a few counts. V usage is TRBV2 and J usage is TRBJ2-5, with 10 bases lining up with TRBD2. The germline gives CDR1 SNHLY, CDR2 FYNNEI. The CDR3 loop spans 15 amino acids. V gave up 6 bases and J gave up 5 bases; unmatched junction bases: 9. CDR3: CASRAGGRGGETQYF. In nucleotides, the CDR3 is TGTGCCAGCAGAGCGGGGGGGCGTGGAGGGGAGACCCAGTACTTC.

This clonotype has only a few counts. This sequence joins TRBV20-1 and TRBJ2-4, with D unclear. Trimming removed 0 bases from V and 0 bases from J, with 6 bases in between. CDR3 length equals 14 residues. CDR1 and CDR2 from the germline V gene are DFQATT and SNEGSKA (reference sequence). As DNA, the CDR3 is TGCAGTGCTAGAGATCAATTAGCCAAAAACATTCAGTACTTC. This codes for CSARDQLAKNIQYF.

The CDR3 coding sequence is TGTGCCAGCAGCTTAGTCAGGGAAAGCTCCTACGAGCAGTACTTC. Protein sequence: CASSLVRESSYEQYF. This chain uses TRBV7-2 with TRBJ2-7, with D maybe TRBD1 (5 bases). The CDR3 has 15 residues. V was clipped by 1 base and J by 0 bases, with 10 bases between them. Germline assignment: CDR1 SGHTA and CDR2 FQGNSA.

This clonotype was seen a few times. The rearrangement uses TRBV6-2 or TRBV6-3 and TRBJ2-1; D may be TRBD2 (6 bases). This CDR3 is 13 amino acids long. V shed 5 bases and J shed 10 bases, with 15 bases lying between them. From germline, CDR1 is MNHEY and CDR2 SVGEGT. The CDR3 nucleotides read TGTGCCAGCAGTACACTAGCTACTGAAGAGCAGTTCTTC. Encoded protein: CASSTLATEEQFF.

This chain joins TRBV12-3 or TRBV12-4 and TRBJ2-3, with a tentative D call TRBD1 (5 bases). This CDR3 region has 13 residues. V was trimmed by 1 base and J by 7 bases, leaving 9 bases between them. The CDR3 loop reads CASSLEDRNTQYF. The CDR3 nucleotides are TGTGCCAGCAGTTTAGAAGACAGAAATACGCAGTATTTT.

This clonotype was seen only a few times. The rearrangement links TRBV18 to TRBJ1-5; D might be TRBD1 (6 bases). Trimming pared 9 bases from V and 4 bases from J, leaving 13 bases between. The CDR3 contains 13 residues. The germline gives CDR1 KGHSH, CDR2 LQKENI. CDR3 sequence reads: CASHGQLNQPQHF. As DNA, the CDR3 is TGTGCCAGTCATGGACAGCTTAATCAGCCCCAGCATTTT.

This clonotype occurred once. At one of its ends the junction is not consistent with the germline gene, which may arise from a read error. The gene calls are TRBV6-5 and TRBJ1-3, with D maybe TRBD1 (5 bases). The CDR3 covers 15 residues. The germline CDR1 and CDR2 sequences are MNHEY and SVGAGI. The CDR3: CANSRTGLSGNTIYF. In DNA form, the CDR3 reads TGTGCCAACAGTCGCACAGGCCTCTCTGGAAACACCATATATTTT.

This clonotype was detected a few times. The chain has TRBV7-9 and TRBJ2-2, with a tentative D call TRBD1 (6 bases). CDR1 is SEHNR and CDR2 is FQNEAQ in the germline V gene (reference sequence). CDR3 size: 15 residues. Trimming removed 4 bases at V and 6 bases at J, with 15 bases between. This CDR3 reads CASSSRTVTPGELFF. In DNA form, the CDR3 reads TGTGCCAGCAGCTCCCGGACAGTTACTCCCGGGGAGCTGTTTTTT.